The 16 T cell receptor beta chains listed next were all sequenced from one sample in a study of identical twins. TCRdb called the 5' RACE reads again in MiXCR, with one record for every CDR3 protein. The sample comprises 450,000 to 500,000 distinct CDR3 sequences, 13% to 15% of which are singletons, and approximately 1% rests with the top ten. The same data also contributed to another study, on yellow fever vaccine responses in identical twins.

Sample: CD4+ T cells sorted from blood. The receptors were gathered from a woman aged 18-30 years in good health.

This sequence joins TRBV6-2 or TRBV6-3 and TRBJ2-3; 10 bases are a match to TRBD2. This CDR3 has 19 amino acids. The V segment lost 3 bases and the J segment 3 bases; nucleotides outside the gene matches: 15. Germline V gene data show CDR1 as MNHEY and CDR2 as SVGEGT. CDR3 sequence (DNA): TGTGCCAGCAGTTATCCGGGAGCGGGGGGGCCTTTTGGGACAGATACGCAGTATTTT. This gives the protein CASSYPGAGGPFGTDTQYF.

The rearrangement links TRBV2 to TRBJ1-5, with D perhaps matching TRBD1 (5 bases). V gave up 5 bases and J gave up 4 bases, with 15 bases separating them. CDR3 length: 15 amino acids. Germline values: CDR1 SNHLY, CDR2 FYNNEI. The CDR3 DNA reads TGTGCCAGCAGTCGGGACGGACTAGGGAATCAGCCCCAGCATTTT. Protein product: CASSRDGLGNQPQHF.

This clonotype was observed a handful of times. The chain combines TRBV5-1 with TRBJ2-5; possible D gene TRBD1, 5 bases. The germline V gene has CDR1 SGHRS and CDR2 YFSETQ. With 4 bases removed from V and 2 bases from J, the gap between germline ends came to 15 bases. This CDR3 spans 15 amino acids. This CDR3 is CASSHQGGEQETQYF. The CDR3, as DNA: TGCGCCAGCAGCCATCAGGGTGGTGAACAAGAGACCCAGTACTTC.

V and J are TRBV4-1 and TRBJ2-1; 8 bases align to TRBD2. V gave up 1 base and J gave up 10 bases; unmatched junction bases: 12. CDR1 is MGHRA and CDR2 is YSYEKL in the germline V gene. The length of the CDR3 is 16 residues. The CDR3 spells CASSQGPGLGTEEQFF. In DNA, the CDR3 is TGCGCCAGCAGCCAAGGGCCGGGACTAGGAACTGAGGAGCAGTTCTTC.

This chain links TRBV5-1 with TRBJ1-3; tentative D call: TRBD1 (6 bases). This CDR3 is built from 15 residues. Trimming shortened V by 4 bases and J by 0 bases, and 11 bases separated the two germline ends. Germline CDR1 reads SGHRS; CDR2 reads YFSETQ. This CDR3 is CASSLDSRSGNTIYF. CDR3 coding DNA: TGCGCCAGCAGCCTGGACAGCCGCTCTGGAAACACCATATATTTT.

This clonotype was counted a few times. This chain connects TRBV10-3 to TRBJ1-2; 7 bases are a match to TRBD1. CDR1 and CDR2 from the germline V gene are ENHRY and SYGVKD. V shed 0 bases and J 5 bases; nucleotides not matched to a gene: 3. This CDR3 has 14 amino acids. The CDR3 region has the DNA TGTGCCATCAGTGAGTCGGCAGGGGGTTATGGCTACACCTTC. Encoded protein: CAISESAGGYGYTF.

The chain employs TRBV6-1 and TRBJ2-7; TRBD2 aligns across 9 bases. This CDR3 contains 14 residues. Germline trimming cut 6 bases from V and 7 bases from J; bases unmatched to any gene: 10. CDR1 and CDR2 (germline): MNHNS, SASEGT. This chain's CDR3 is CASRSASGEEEQYF. DNA of the CDR3: TGTGCCAGCAGATCGGCTAGCGGGGAGGAAGAGCAGTACTTC.

This clonotype turned up a few times. The J gene is TRBJ2-4, the V gene TRBV12-3 or TRBV12-4, with D maybe TRBD2 (5 bases). V shed 10 bases and J shed 5 bases, with 18 bases lying between them. This CDR3 spans 14 amino acids. CDR3 sequence reads: CATQREAVQNIQYF. The CDR3 nucleotides are TGTGCCACCCAGAGGGAAGCGGTGCAAAACATTCAGTACTTC.

There are a few counts of this clonotype. The chain joins TRBV30 to TRBJ2-5, with 7 bases that match TRBD1. Germline-derived CDR1 and CDR2 are GTSNPN and SVGIG (reference sequence). There are 15 residues in the CDR3. Trimming took 1 base from V and 2 from J; bases not matched to a gene: 7. The CDR3 nucleotides read TGTGCCTGGAGTGCCTACAGGGGAAGTCAAGAGACCCAGTACTTC. It translates to CAWSAYRGSQETQYF.

The chain carries TRBV6-6 and TRBJ1-4; D is ambiguous. Germline V gene data show CDR1 as MNHNY and CDR2 as SVGAGI (reference sequence). The V end lost 9 bases, the J end lost 8 bases, and 16 bases lay between the germline ends. This CDR3 has 13 amino acids. The CDR3 bases are TGTGCCAGTAGCGGCGCCCTCGAGGAAAAACTGTTTTTT. Translating it yields CASSGALEEKLFF.

This clonotype was seen repeatedly, ten times or more. The chain employs TRBV4-2 and TRBJ2-2, with TRBD1 as a possible D gene (5 bases). The CDR3 length is 15 residues. Trimming took off 0 bases at V and 3 bases at J, with 8 bases between the two ends. Germline CDR1 LGHNA, CDR2 YNFKEQ. CDR3 sequence: CASSQDLGDTGELFF. The CDR3 DNA follows: TGTGCCAGCAGCCAAGATTTAGGGGACACCGGGGAGCTGTTTTTT.

This clonotype was detected a few times. This chain joins TRBV20-1 and TRBJ2-1, with a weak D call TRBD1 (6 bases). Germline V CDR1 and CDR2: DFQATT, SNEGSKA (reference sequence). V was clipped by 3 bases and J by 6 bases, with 24 bases between them. The CDR3 totals 17 residues. The CDR3 bases are TGCAGTGCTAGTGTCAGGGGATTTGGTATTCGCGTCAATGAGCAGTTCTTC. The encoded protein is CSASVRGFGIRVNEQFF.

In its sample, this clonotype was seen a few times. One junction end disagrees with the germline gene, perhaps due to a read error. V usage is TRBV7-7 and J usage is TRBJ2-2; D gene unclear. This CDR3 comprises 16 residues. The germline V gene has CDR1 SSHAT and CDR2 FNYEAQ (reference sequence). The chain's CDR3 is CASSLLSGGNTGELFF. The CDR3 bases are TGTGCTAGCAGCTTACTTAGTGGTGGGAACACCGGGGAGCTGTTTTTT.

The gene calls are TRBV11-2 and TRBJ1-2; no clear D gene. The V end was cut by 0 bases, the J end by 3 bases, with 8 bases between. From germline, CDR1 is SGHAT and CDR2 FQNNGV. The CDR3 spans 14 residues. The DNA of the CDR3 is TGTGCCAGCAGCTTAGATGAGGGTTACTATGGCTACACCTTC. Its protein product is CASSLDEGYYGYTF.

Many counts were recorded for this clonotype. The chain couples TRBV24-1 to TRBJ2-3, with D uncertain. The CDR3 is 15 amino acids. Trimming removed 2 bases from V and 2 bases from J, with 10 bases in between. Germline CDR1 is KGHDR and CDR2 is SFDVKD. CDR3 DNA sequence: TGTGCCACCAGTGATTATGGCAGCCACACAGATACGCAGTATTTT. This sequence encodes CATSDYGSHTDTQYF.

This clonotype came up a few times. The chain links TRBV12-5 to TRBJ2-1; 7 bases agree with TRBD2. J was trimmed by 6 bases and V by 8 bases; bases with no gene match: 10. Germline V gene data show CDR1 as LGHNT and CDR2 as FRNRAP. CDR3 length: 14 amino acids. The CDR3 loop reads CASQRAREANEQFF. In DNA form, the CDR3 reads TGTGCTAGTCAGCGGGCCCGGGAGGCCAATGAGCAGTTCTTC. The complete variable domain, with remaining parts taken from reference TRBV12-5 and TRBJ2-1, reads DARVTQTPRHKVTEMGQEVTMRCQPILGHNTVFWYRQTMMQGLELLAYFRNRAPLDDSGMPKDRFSAEMPDATLATLKIQPSEPRDSAVYFCASQRAREANEQFFGPGTRLTVL.